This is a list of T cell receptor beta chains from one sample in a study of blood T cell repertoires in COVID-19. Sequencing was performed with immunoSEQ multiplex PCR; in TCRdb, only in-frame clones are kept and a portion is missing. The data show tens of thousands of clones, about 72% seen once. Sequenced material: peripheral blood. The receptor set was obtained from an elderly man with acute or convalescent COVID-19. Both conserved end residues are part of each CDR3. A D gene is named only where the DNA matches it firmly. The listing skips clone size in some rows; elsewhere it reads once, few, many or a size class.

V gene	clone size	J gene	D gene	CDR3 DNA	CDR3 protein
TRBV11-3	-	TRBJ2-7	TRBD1	TGTGCCAGCAGCTTAGAGCTGACAGGGGGCTACGAGCAGTACTTC	CASSLELTGGYEQYF
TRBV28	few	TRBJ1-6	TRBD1	TGTGCCAGCAGTTTAGGGACAGGGGCTTCACCCCTCCACTTT	CASSLGTGASPLHF
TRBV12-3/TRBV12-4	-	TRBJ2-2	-	TGTGCCAGCAGTTCCTATAGCGGCGGGGAGCTGTTTTTT	CASSSYSGGELFF
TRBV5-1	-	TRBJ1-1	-	TGCGCCAGCAGCTTGGCCACAGAGAACACTGAAGCTTTCTTT	CASSLATENTEAFF
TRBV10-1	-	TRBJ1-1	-	TGCGCCAGCAGTGGTTCGGGATCCACTGAAGCTTTCTTT	CASSGSGSTEAFF
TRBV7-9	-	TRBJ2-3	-	TGTGCCAGCAGTTACCTTCGGGCAGATACGCAGTATTTT	CASSYLRADTQYF
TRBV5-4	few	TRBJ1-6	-	TGTGCCAGCAGCTTTAAACAGGGAGACAATTCACCCCTCCACTTT	CASSFKQGDNSPLHF
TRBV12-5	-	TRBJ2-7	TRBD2	TGTGCTAGTGGTTTCGCGGGGGTGTACGAGCAGTACTTC	CASGFAGVYEQYF
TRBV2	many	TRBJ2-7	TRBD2	TGTGCCAGCAGCACTAGCGGGGGGACCTACGAGCAGTACTTC	CASSTSGGTYEQYF
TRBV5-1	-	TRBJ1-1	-	TGCGCCAGCAGCTTGTTCCCAATCAACTCGAACACTGAAGCTTTCTTT	CASSLFPINSNTEAFF
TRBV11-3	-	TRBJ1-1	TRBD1	TGTGCCAGCAGCTATGAACAGGGGATCACTGAAGCTTTCTTT	CASSYEQGITEAFF
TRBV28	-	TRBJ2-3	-	TGTGCCAGCAGTTTTTTTGACAGTAGCACAGATACGCAGTATTTT	CASSFFDSSTDTQYF
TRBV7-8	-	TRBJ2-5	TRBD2	TGTGCCAGCAGCTCCCAGACTAGCGGGGGACAAGAGACCCAGTACTTC	CASSSQTSGGQETQYF
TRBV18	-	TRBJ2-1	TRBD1	TGTGCCAGCTCACCGGAGGACAGGGACTACAATGAGCAGTTCTTC	CASSPEDRDYNEQFF
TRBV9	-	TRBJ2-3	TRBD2	TGTGCCAGCACCGAGGGACTAGCGGCCACAGATACGCAGTATTTT	CASTEGLAATDTQYF
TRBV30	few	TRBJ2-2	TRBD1	TGTGCCTGGAGCCCGAGTGGACAGGCAACCGGGGAGCTGTTTTTT	CAWSPSGQATGELFF
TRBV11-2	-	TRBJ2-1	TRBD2	TGTGCCAGCAGCTCGGGGAGGGCTTCCTACAATGAGCAGTTCTTC	CASSSGRASYNEQFF